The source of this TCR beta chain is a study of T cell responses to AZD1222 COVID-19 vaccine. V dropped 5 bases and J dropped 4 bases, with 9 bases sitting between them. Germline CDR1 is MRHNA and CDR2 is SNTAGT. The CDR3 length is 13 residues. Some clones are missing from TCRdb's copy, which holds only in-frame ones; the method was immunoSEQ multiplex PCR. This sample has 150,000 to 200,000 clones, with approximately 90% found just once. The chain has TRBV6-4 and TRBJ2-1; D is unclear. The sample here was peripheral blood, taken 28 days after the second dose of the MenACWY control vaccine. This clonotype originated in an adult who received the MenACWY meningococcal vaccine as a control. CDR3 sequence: CASSLQQYNEQFF. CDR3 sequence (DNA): TGTGCCAGCAGTCTACAGCAGTACAATGAGCAGTTCTTC.